The clone carrying this T cell receptor beta chain has more than one count but fewer than ten. The data were taken from a study of immune characterization of retroperitoneal liposarcoma. The germline V gene encodes CDR1 MNHNS and CDR2 SASEGT. Trimming left V 1 base short and J 10 bases short, with 20 bases between. This CDR3 contains 16 residues. TCRdb itself ran the PCR reads through MiXCR, one entry per CDR3 protein. The sample comprises around 7,600 distinct CDR3 sequences, more than 35% of which are singletons, and about 9.4% rests with the top ten. The chain couples TRBV6-1 to TRBJ2-1, with D possibly being TRBD1 or TRBD2 (5 bases each). What was sequenced was tumor tissue. This sequence was found in a male donor with retroperitoneal liposarcoma. This CDR3 reads CASSEEGPGSSYEQFF. Written as DNA, the CDR3 is TGTGCCAGCAGTGAAGAGGGGCCAGGGAGCTCCTACGAGCAGTTCTTC.